This T cell receptor (beta chain) comes out of a study of Graves' ophthalmopathy and Graves' hyperthyroidism. Scientists amplified the TCR beta CDR3 regions from RNA transcripts. Second-round multiplex PCR followed a first-round RT-PCR using HTBI primers. TCRdb reprocessed the multiplex PCR reads with MiXCR, giving one entry per CDR3 protein. The sample includes almost 750,000 distinct CDR3 sequences, 40% of them seen just once. In this sample, this clonotype turned up many times. CDR3 length equals 15 residues. Trimming cost V 3 bases and J 2 bases, with 8 bases left between them. Sequencing input: peripheral blood. V and J are TRBV12-3 or TRBV12-4 and TRBJ2-6, with a tentative D call TRBD1 (6 bases). This TCR derives from an adult man with Graves' ophthalmopathy. The CDR3 region is CASSFSGAGANVLTF. The CDR3 nucleotides read TGTGCCAGCAGTTTCTCAGGGGCTGGGGCCAACGTCCTGACTTTC.